This T cell receptor (beta chain) appears in the sequencing data of a study of blood T cell repertoires in COVID-19. On the study more broadly: Specimens from acute and convalescent COVID-19 originated in the United States, Italy and Spain. PBMCs, B-cell-depleted T cells, or T cells were the source of the cDNA or gDNA that made up the material.

Participant reports of clinical history set cohort assignment. Using immunoSEQ multiplex PCR, the repertoire was profiled, and TCRdb retains in-frame clones only, with some absent. The profile shows over 140,000 clones, over 75% of them singletons. The CDR3 contains 15 residues. The V and J ends lost 6 bases and 0 bases respectively, with 14 bases between them. Germline V gene data show CDR1 as MNHEY and CDR2 as SMNVEV (reference sequence). This clonotype originated in a woman between 45 and 60 years old who had recovered from COVID-19. V gene TRBV27 combines with J gene TRBJ1-1, with D perhaps TRBD1 (5 bases). The specimen was PBMCs or T cells enriched from blood (not recorded which). The CDR3: CASSRGRGLNTEAFF. CDR3 DNA: TGTGCCAGCAGCCGTGGGAGGGGCTTGAACACTGAAGCTTTCTTT.